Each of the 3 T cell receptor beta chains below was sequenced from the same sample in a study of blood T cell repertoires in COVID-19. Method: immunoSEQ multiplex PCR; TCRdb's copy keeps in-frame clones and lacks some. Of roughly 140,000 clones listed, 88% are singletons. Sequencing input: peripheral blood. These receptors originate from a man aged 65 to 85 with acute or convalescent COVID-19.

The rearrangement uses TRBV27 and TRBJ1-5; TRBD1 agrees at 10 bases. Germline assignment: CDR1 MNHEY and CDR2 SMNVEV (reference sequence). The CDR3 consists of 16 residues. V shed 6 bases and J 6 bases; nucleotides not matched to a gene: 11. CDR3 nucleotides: TGTGCCAGCAGCTTAGTGGGGACAGGGGTCAGTCAGCCCCAGCATTTT. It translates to CASSLVGTGVSQPQHF.

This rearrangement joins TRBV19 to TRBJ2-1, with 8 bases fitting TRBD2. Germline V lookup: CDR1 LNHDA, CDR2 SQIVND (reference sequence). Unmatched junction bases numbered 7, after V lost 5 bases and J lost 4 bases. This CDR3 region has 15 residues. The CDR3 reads CASSVAGLRYNEQFF. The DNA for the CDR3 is TGTGCCAGTAGTGTAGCGGGACTGAGGTACAATGAGCAGTTCTTC.

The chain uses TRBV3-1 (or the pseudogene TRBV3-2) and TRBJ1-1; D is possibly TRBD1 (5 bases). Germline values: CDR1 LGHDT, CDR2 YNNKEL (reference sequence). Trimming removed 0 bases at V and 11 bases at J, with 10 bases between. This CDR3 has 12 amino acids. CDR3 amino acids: CASSQEGGGAFF. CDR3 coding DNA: TGTGCCAGCAGCCAAGAGGGGGGGGGTGCTTTCTTT.